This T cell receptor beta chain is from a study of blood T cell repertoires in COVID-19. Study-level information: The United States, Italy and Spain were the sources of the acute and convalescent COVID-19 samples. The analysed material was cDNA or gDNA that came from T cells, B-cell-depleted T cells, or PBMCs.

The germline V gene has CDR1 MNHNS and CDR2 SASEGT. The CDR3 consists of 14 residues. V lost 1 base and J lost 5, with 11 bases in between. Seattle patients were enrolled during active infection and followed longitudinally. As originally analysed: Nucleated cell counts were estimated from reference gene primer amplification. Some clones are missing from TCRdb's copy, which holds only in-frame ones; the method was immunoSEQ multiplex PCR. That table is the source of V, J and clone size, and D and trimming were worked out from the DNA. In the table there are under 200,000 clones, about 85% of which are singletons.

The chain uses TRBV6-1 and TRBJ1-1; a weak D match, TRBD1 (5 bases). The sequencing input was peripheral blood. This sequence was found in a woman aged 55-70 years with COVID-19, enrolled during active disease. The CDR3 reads CASSEVGVRTEAFF. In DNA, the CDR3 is TGTGCCAGCAGTGAAGTAGGGGTAAGGACTGAAGCTTTCTTT.